The 26 T cell receptor beta chains below were found in one sample sequenced in a study of blood T cell repertoires in COVID-19. Method: immunoSEQ multiplex PCR; TCRdb's copy keeps in-frame clones and lacks some. Here the sample spans approximately 63,000 clones, about 88% being singletons. The specimen was peripheral blood. These receptors were taken from an elderly man in a cohort sampled during active COVID-19.

J is TRBJ1-6 and V is TRBV5-1; 9 bases are shared with TRBD1. The CDR3 covers 15 residues. The ends lost 0 bases at V and 7 bases at J; junction bases unmatched: 2. The V gene's germline CDR1 is SGHRS and CDR2 YFSETQ. CDR3 sequence (DNA): TGCGCCAGCAGCTTGGACGGGACAGGGAATTCACCCCTCCACTTT. Protein product: CASSLDGTGNSPLHF.

The CDR3: CASRVVGAGQPQHF. The CDR3, as DNA: TGTGCCAGCCGGGTCGTGGGTGCGGGTCAGCCCCAGCATTTT. The chain is built from TRBV6-5 and TRBJ1-5; D is undetermined. The CDR3 has 14 residues. In germline, CDR1 is MNHEY, CDR2 SVGAGI. Trimming cost V 8 bases and J 6 bases, with 17 bases left between them.

The table lists this clone with a count of one. The chain recombines TRBV19 with TRBJ1-3; D possibly corresponds to TRBD1 (6 bases). The germline V gene has CDR1 LNHDA and CDR2 SQIVND (reference sequence). CDR3 size: 15 residues. The V gene lost 4 bases and the J gene lost 3 bases, with 13 bases spanning the gap. CDR3 coding DNA: TGTGCCAGTAGTACTCTTACAGGGCGTGGAAACACCATATATTTT. Amino acid sequence: CASSTLTGRGNTIYF.

The rearrangement uses TRBV7-2 and TRBJ2-2, with TRBD1 identical over 10 bases. This CDR3 is 16 amino acids long. V shed 4 bases and J 6 bases; nucleotides not matched to a gene: 8. From germline, CDR1 is SGHTA and CDR2 FQGNSA. DNA of the CDR3: TGTGCCAGCAGCTCTGACCGGACAGGGGGAGCCGGGGAGCTGTTTTTT. Amino acid sequence: CASSSDRTGGAGELFF.

CDR3 DNA sequence: TGTGCCAGCAGTGAAATGGGACAGCCTAATGAAAAACTGTTTTTT. Encoded protein: CASSEMGQPNEKLFF. V and J are TRBV2 and TRBJ1-4, with 7 bases lining up with TRBD1. Germline V lookup: CDR1 SNHLY, CDR2 FYNNEI. With 2 bases clipped from V and 3 bases from J, the junction kept 3 bases outside the gene matches. The CDR3 loop spans 15 amino acids.

The V call is TRBV3-1 (or the pseudogene TRBV3-2), the J call TRBJ1-1, with 8 nucleotides matching TRBD1. The CDR3 consists of 13 residues. The J segment lost 5 bases and the V segment lost 5 bases, leaving 4 bases of the junction unmatched. Germline CDR1 LGHDT, CDR2 YNNKEL (reference sequence). In DNA, the CDR3 is TGTGCCAGCAGCTCCCGACAGGGGACTGAAGCTTTCTTT. The encoded protein is CASSSRQGTEAFF.

The chain has TRBV7-8 and TRBJ2-6, with 13 bases aligning to TRBD2. This CDR3 contains 19 residues. Germline assignment: CDR1 SGHVS and CDR2 FQNEAQ. V was clipped by 3 bases and J by 1 base; unmatched bases: 6. The CDR3 DNA follows: TGTGCCAGCAGCTTTGGACTAGCGGGAGTTAAGTCTGGGGCCAACGTCCTGACTTTC. The encoded protein is CASSFGLAGVKSGANVLTF.

This chain links TRBV7-9 with TRBJ2-1; 9 positions match TRBD2. The CDR3 sequence is 15 residues long. The trim removed 1 base at V and 3 bases at J, leaving 1 base unmatched. Germline V gene data show CDR1 as SEHNR and CDR2 as FQNEAQ (reference sequence). CDR3 loop: CASSLGGGDYNEQFF. DNA of the CDR3: TGTGCCAGCAGCTTAGGCGGGGGGGACTACAATGAGCAGTTCTTC.

This chain links TRBV9 with TRBJ2-2; weak D call: TRBD2 (5 bases). V was cut by 0 bases and J by 1 base, with 10 bases left in between. CDR3 size: 16 residues. From germline, CDR1 is SGDLS and CDR2 YYNGEE. CDR3 amino acids: CASSVGSGLNTGELFF. Written as DNA, the CDR3 is TGTGCCAGCAGCGTAGGGAGCGGACTGAACACCGGGGAGCTGTTTTTT.

The V and J genes are TRBV30 and TRBJ2-5, with D tentatively TRBD1 (5 bases). The CDR3 has 12 residues. From germline, CDR1 is GTSNPN and CDR2 SVGIG (reference sequence). Deletions cut 4 bases from V and 5 bases from J, with 11 bases between. CDR3 region: CAWTGPGETQYF. The CDR3 DNA reads TGTGCCTGGACAGGACCAGGGGAGACCCAGTACTTC.

The V gene is TRBV11-3, the J gene TRBJ2-5; TRBD2 matches 7 bases. J gave up 1 base and V 5 bases, and 4 bases lay outside the gene matches. Germline CDR1 is SGHNT and CDR2 is YENEEA. This CDR3 region has 14 residues. The CDR3 nucleotides read TGTGCCAGCAGCATTAGCGGGCGCCAAGAGACCCAGTACTTC. Amino acid sequence: CASSISGRQETQYF.

The chain is built from TRBV18 and TRBJ2-5; D gene ambiguous. CDR3 length equals 13 residues. V was trimmed by 0 bases and J by 3 bases, leaving 5 bases between them. The germline V gene encodes CDR1 KGHSH and CDR2 LQKENI. The CDR3 nucleotides are TGTGCCAGCTCACCACCGTCAGAAGAGACCCAGTACTTC. This codes for CASSPPSEETQYF. Full variable domain (outside the CDR3, taken from reference TRBV18 and TRBJ2-5): NAGVMQNPRHLVRRRGQEARLRCSPMKGHSHVYWYRQLPEEGLKFMVYLQKENIIDESGMPKERFSAEFPKEGPSILRIQQVVRGDSAAYFCASSPPSEETQYFGPGTRLLVL.

The rearrangement joins TRBV7-3 to TRBJ1-1, with a tentative D call TRBD1 (6 bases). CDR3 size: 13 residues. Germline V gene lookup returns CDR1 SGHTA and CDR2 FQGTGA. V lost 2 bases to trimming and J lost 4 bases, with 8 bases between them. The CDR3 sequence: CASSLQQGTEAFF. The CDR3 DNA sequence: TGTGCCAGCAGCTTACAACAGGGCACTGAAGCTTTCTTT.

V is TRBV6-6 and J is TRBJ2-4; possible D gene TRBD1, 6 bases. Germline values: CDR1 MNHNY, CDR2 SVGAGI (reference sequence). The CDR3 is 14 amino acids. The V gene lost 0 bases and the J gene lost 6 bases, with 9 bases spanning the gap. CDR3 sequence reads: CASSYSETGNIQYF. The CDR3 DNA is TGTGCCAGCAGTTACTCCGAGACAGGAAACATTCAGTACTTC.

This chain joins TRBV2 and TRBJ2-6, with D unclear. V was trimmed by 4 bases and J by 0 bases, leaving 13 bases between them. CDR3 length: 17 amino acids. Germline V gene data show CDR1 as SNHLY and CDR2 as FYNNEI. The CDR3: CASSVEENYSGANVLTF. DNA for the CDR3: TGTGCCAGCAGTGTTGAGGAAAACTACTCTGGGGCCAACGTCCTGACTTTC.

The V call is TRBV4-1, the J call TRBJ1-6; TRBD1 matches at 7 bases. The germline V gene encodes CDR1 MGHRA and CDR2 YSYEKL. The CDR3 has 15 residues. V shed 3 bases and J 6 bases; nucleotides not matched to a gene: 5. This chain's CDR3 is CASSQSGQSNSPLHF. DNA for the CDR3: TGCGCCAGCAGCCAGTCGGGACAGAGTAATTCACCCCTCCACTTT.

The chain has TRBV5-1 and TRBJ2-2; 9 nucleotides align to TRBD2. The CDR3 runs 19 residues. Losses at the gene ends were 1 base for V and 5 bases for J; bases not matched to a gene: 15. Germline CDR1 SGHRS, CDR2 YFSETQ. The CDR3 nucleotides read TGCGCCAGCAGCTTGCGACCCGGGGCGGGGGGGCCCGTTACCGGGGAGCTGTTTTTT. As protein: CASSLRPGAGGPVTGELFF.

V is TRBV6-5 and J is TRBJ2-3, with D perhaps TRBD2 (7 bases). V lost 4 bases to trimming and J lost 0 bases, with 14 bases between them. The CDR3 contains 16 residues. The V gene's germline CDR1 is MNHEY and CDR2 SVGAGI. The CDR3: CASSFRGASSTDTQYF. The CDR3 nucleotides are TGTGCCAGCAGTTTTCGGGGGGCCTCTAGCACAGATACGCAGTATTTT.

A single count supports this clone. This rearrangement joins TRBV5-4 to TRBJ2-3, with 7 positions matching TRBD2. The CDR3 contains 14 residues. The V gene's germline CDR1 is SGHNT and CDR2 YYREEE (reference sequence). V gave up 2 bases and J gave up 0 bases; unmatched junction bases: 0. CDR3 DNA: TGTGCCAGCAGCTTAGCGGGAAGCACAGATACGCAGTATTTT. It encodes CASSLAGSTDTQYF.

The chain combines TRBV6-6 with TRBJ2-1; 7 bases line up with TRBD1. The trim removed 6 bases at V and 3 bases at J, leaving 5 bases unmatched. The germline V gene has CDR1 MNHNY and CDR2 SVGAGI (reference sequence). The CDR3 length is 14 residues. The CDR3 region has the DNA TGTGCCAGCAGCTCCGGGACAGTCTACAATGAGCAGTTCTTC. Translated: CASSSGTVYNEQFF.

The J gene is TRBJ1-5, the V gene TRBV4-2; D is uncertain. Per the germline V gene, CDR1 is LGHNA and CDR2 is YNFKEQ. This CDR3 contains 16 residues. V gave up 0 bases and J gave up 1 base, with 10 bases separating them. The CDR3 sequence is CASSQDSHGSNQPQHF. The DNA for the CDR3 is TGTGCCAGCAGCCAAGATTCGCACGGGAGCAATCAGCCCCAGCATTTT.

The V gene is TRBV7-8, the J gene TRBJ1-1; no reliable D call. CDR3 length: 17 amino acids. CDR1 and CDR2 (germline): SGHVS, FQNEAQ. V gave up 5 bases and J gave up 0 bases, with 19 bases separating them. The CDR3 sequence is CASSPRHLFGMNTEAFF. CDR3 sequence (DNA): TGTGCCAGCAGCCCACGACACCTTTTCGGGATGAACACTGAAGCTTTCTTT.

The chain links TRBV6-4 to TRBJ2-1; 14 bases fit TRBD2. Trimming removed 0 bases from V and 0 bases from J; junction bases left unmatched: 10. The CDR3 is 21 residues long. Germline V gene lookup returns CDR1 MRHNA and CDR2 SNTAGT. In nucleotides, the CDR3 is TGTGCCAGCAGTGACTCAATAGGGACTAGCGGGAGCCTGAGCTCCTACAATGAGCAGTTCTTC. The encoded protein is CASSDSIGTSGSLSSYNEQFF.

The chain has TRBV19 and TRBJ2-4; 8 nucleotides line up with TRBD1. The CDR3 spans 17 residues. Germline trimming cut 3 bases from V and 1 base from J; bases unmatched to any gene: 8. The germline V gene encodes CDR1 LNHDA and CDR2 SQIVND (reference sequence). The CDR3 bases are TGTGCCAGTAGTATCCGCCGGACAGGGTCGGCCAAAAACATTCAGTACTTC. Its protein product is CASSIRRTGSAKNIQYF. The variable domain in full, completed from reference TRBV19 and TRBJ2-4, reads DGGITQSPKYLFRKEGQNVTLSCEQNLNHDAMYWYRQDPGQGLRLIYYSQIVNDFQKGDIAEGYSVSREKKESFPLTVTSAQKNPTAFYLCASSIRRTGSAKNIQYFGAGTRLSVL.

CDR3: CASSQTPGLYEQYF. Here the CDR3 DNA reads TGTGCCAGCAGCCAAACCCCGGGACTCTACGAGCAGTACTTC. The chain links TRBV4-2 to TRBJ2-7; perhaps TRBD2 as D (6 bases). Germline V gene lookup returns CDR1 LGHNA and CDR2 YNFKEQ. Between the trimmed V and J ends, which lost 2 bases and 3 bases, there was a span of 11 bases. The CDR3 covers 14 residues.

The chain joins TRBV28 to TRBJ2-3, with D maybe TRBD2 (6 bases). The CDR3 length is 15 residues. V lost 5 bases and J 6 bases, leaving 18 bases between the germline ends. CDR1 and CDR2 from the germline V gene are MDHEN and SYDVKM. The CDR3 sequence: CASSPPGTQVDTQYF. The DNA of the CDR3 is TGTGCCAGCAGTCCCCCCGGGACTCAGGTGGATACGCAGTATTTT.